This T cell receptor (beta chain) emerged from a study of T-cell reconstitution after alpha-beta-depleted transplantation in children. A TCRbeta library incorporating unique molecular identifiers was prepared. MiXCR, applied by TCRdb to the PCR reads, yields one record per CDR3 protein. The sample lists about 610,000 distinct CDR3 sequences; 8% to 11% were seen once. Trimming removed 2 bases from V and 15 bases from J; junction bases left unmatched: 2. The CDR3 extends over 11 amino acids. This sequence was found in a human donor who donated a stem cell graft to a child with acute myeloid leukemia. Sequenced here: PBMCs from the stem cell graft donor, sampled from the stem cell graft. The genes are TRBV12-3 or TRBV12-4 and TRBJ2-1; 9 bases are shared with TRBD1. CDR3 sequence: CASSLKGQGFF. CDR3 DNA sequence: TGTGCCAGCAGTTTAAAGGGACAGGGGTTCTTC.